The next 5 T cell receptor beta chains were all read from a single sample in a study of somatic mutations in cytotoxic T cells in rheumatoid arthritis. Clones were read by immunoSEQ multiplex PCR, and TCRdb kept only the in-frame ones, dropping some. The sample includes roughly 20,000 clones, about 80% of them seen just once. Sequenced: CD8+ T cells sorted from blood. Receptor source: an adult with rheumatoid arthritis.

This clone turned up a few times. The chain combines TRBV5-5 with TRBJ1-5; 7 bases map to TRBD1. The CDR3 consists of 12 residues. The ends lost 1 base at V and 12 bases at J; junction bases unmatched: 4. Germline CDR1 reads SGHKS; CDR2 reads YYEKEE (reference sequence). CDR3 in amino acids: CASSLPDRFQHF. The CDR3 coding sequence is TGTGCCAGCAGCTTGCCGGACAGGTTCCAGCATTTT.

The chain recombines TRBV2 with TRBJ1-1, with a weak D call TRBD1 (5 bases). V gave up 10 bases and J gave up 11 bases, with 17 bases separating them. Looked up from germline, CDR1 is SNHLY and CDR2 is FYNNEI. The CDR3 has 11 residues. The CDR3 DNA reads TGTGCCAAAGATTCCGGACAAGCCGCTTTCTTT. Its protein product is CAKDSGQAAFF.

The chain is built from TRBV7-9 and TRBJ1-2; maybe TRBD1 (5 bases). This CDR3 spans 14 amino acids. CDR1 and CDR2 from the germline V gene are SEHNR and FQNEAQ (reference sequence). The V end was cut by 5 bases, the J end by 6 bases, with 16 bases between. The CDR3 loop reads CASSRASREHGYTF. The CDR3 DNA reads as TGTGCCAGCAGCCGAGCAAGCAGGGAACATGGCTACACCTTC.

V gene TRBV14 combines with J gene TRBJ2-1; no clear D gene. CDR1 and CDR2 from the germline V gene are SGHDN and FVKESK. This CDR3 spans 13 amino acids. V lost 0 bases, J lost 3 bases, and 3 bases lay in between. CDR3 region: CASSQERYNEQFF. The DNA of the CDR3 is TGTGCCAGCAGCCAAGAACGCTACAATGAGCAGTTCTTC.

This clone was seen a few times. The chain has TRBV25-1 and TRBJ1-5; D is perhaps TRBD1 (5 bases). V gave up 3 bases and J gave up 7 bases, with 7 bases separating them. Germline loops: CDR1 MGHDK, CDR2 SYGVNS. The CDR3 sequence is 12 residues long. In nucleotides, the CDR3 is TGTGCCAGCAGTGACTGGGACCAGCCCCAGCATTTT. Translating gives CASSDWDQPQHF.